This T cell receptor (beta chain) was profiled in a study of monozygotic twins with cystic fibrosis. Looked up from germline, CDR1 is MGHRA and CDR2 is YSYEKL. Unmatched junction bases numbered 12, after V lost 6 bases and J lost 4 bases. The CDR3 is 16 residues long. Clones were read by immunoSEQ multiplex PCR, and TCRdb kept only the in-frame ones, dropping some. Among roughly 20,000 clones, about 89% were seen once, and the ten largest hold 1.6%. The TCR comes from a girl between 2 and 10 years old with cystic fibrosis. Sample: blood. V usage is TRBV4-1 and J usage is TRBJ2-7, with 10 bases identical to TRBD1. The CDR3 here is CASSPSGQGVLYEQYF. CDR3 DNA sequence: TGCGCCAGCAGTCCATCCGGACAGGGGGTCTTATACGAGCAGTACTTC.